The 8 T cell receptor beta chains reported below all come from one sample, sequenced in a study of blood T cell repertoires in COVID-19 (TCRdb year 2020). The library was made by the immunoSEQ multiplex PCR assay. Drawn from immuneACCESS, this table holds only the in-frame rearrangements with V and J called that TCRdb kept. Clones are partly lost; checked studies trace under half to an unresolved V gene and leave the rest unexplained. For this sample there are approximately 350,000 clones; 87% appear just once. Together, the top ten hold more than 5% of the sample. The specimen was peripheral blood. These receptors were collected from a woman aged 50 to 60 with COVID-19, enrolled during active disease.

The V and J genes are TRBV7-8 and TRBJ2-7, with TRBD1 matching 7 bases. V gave up 2 bases and J gave up 3 bases; unmatched junction bases: 7. This CDR3 comprises 15 residues. CDR1 and CDR2 from the germline V gene are SGHVS and FQNEAQ. The chain's CDR3 is CASSLTWDSNYEQYF. CDR3 nucleotides: TGTGCCAGCAGCTTAACCTGGGACAGTAACTACGAGCAGTACTTC.

CDR3 bases: TGCAGCGTTGGGGTAGCCACTGAAGCTTTCTTT. Protein product: CSVGVATEAFF. This chain uses TRBV29-1 with TRBJ1-1; D gene unclear. Trimming pared 4 bases from V and 4 bases from J, leaving 7 bases between. The CDR3 runs to 11 residues. Germline CDR1 SQVTM, CDR2 ANQGSEA. Looking up the rest from reference TRBV29-1 and TRBJ1-1 gives the full variable domain: SAVISQKPSRDICQRGTSLTIQCQVDSQVTMMFWYRQQPGQSLTLIATANQGSEATYESGFVIDKFPISRPNLTFSTLTVSNMSPEDSSIYLCSVGVATEAFFGQGTRLTVV.

A single count supports this clone. The chain combines TRBV12-3 or TRBV12-4 with TRBJ1-5; no clear D gene. Trimming left V 6 bases short and J 4 bases short, with 7 bases between. The CDR3 length is 12 residues. The CDR3 is CASSLLNQPQHF. For the CDR3, the DNA is TGTGCCAGCAGCCTCCTAAATCAGCCCCAGCATTTT.

The rearrangement uses TRBV27 and TRBJ1-2; the match to TRBD1 covers 8 bases. The CDR3 is made up of 14 amino acids. Per germline, CDR1 MNHEY and CDR2 SMNVEV (reference sequence). Trimming took 6 bases from V and 5 from J; bases not matched to a gene: 8. This chain's CDR3 is CASSLGTGRYGYTF. In DNA, the CDR3 is TGTGCCAGCAGCTTAGGGACAGGCCGTTATGGCTACACCTTC.

The chain couples TRBV7-9 to TRBJ1-1; tentatively, D is TRBD1 (6 bases). V was trimmed by 6 bases and J by 3 bases, leaving 20 bases between them. This CDR3 has 16 residues. Germline lookup yields CDR1 SEHNR and CDR2 FQNEAQ (reference sequence). CDR3 bases: TGTGCCAGCAGGCTATCTCCACGCGGGGGCCACACTGAAGCTTTCTTT. Its translation is CASRLSPRGGHTEAFF.

This rearrangement joins TRBV5-1 to TRBJ2-3; 11 bases match TRBD2. Germline V gene data show CDR1 as SGHRS and CDR2 as YFSETQ. Unmatched junction bases numbered 4, after V lost 1 base and J lost 3 bases. The CDR3 spans 16 residues. The DNA for the CDR3 is TGCGCCAGCAGCTTGACTAGCGGGAGTATGACAGATACGCAGTATTTT. Its translation is CASSLTSGSMTDTQYF.

This clone was seen only once. The chain combines TRBV7-8 with TRBJ1-5; 9 nucleotides line up with TRBD1. The CDR3 covers 18 residues. The V gene end was trimmed by 1 base and the J gene end by 2 bases; junction bases not matched to a gene: 9. The germline gives CDR1 SGHVS, CDR2 FQNEAQ. The CDR3 region has the DNA TGTGCCAGCAGCTTAGGTTACAGGGGGCAACCGGGCAATCAGCCCCAGCATTTT. The encoded protein is CASSLGYRGQPGNQPQHF.

The CDR3 reads CASSSGGVNTEAFF. The CDR3 DNA sequence: TGTGCCAGCAGCTCGGGAGGCGTGAACACTGAAGCTTTCTTT. The chain employs TRBV7-2 and TRBJ1-1, with no clear D. The CDR3 contains 14 residues. Germline loops: CDR1 SGHTA, CDR2 FQGNSA. V was trimmed by 4 bases and J by 0 bases, leaving 9 bases between them.